This T cell receptor beta chain was sequenced in a study of technical replicates of blood from a few donors. A single count supports this clone. The CDR3 has 13 residues. The germline V gene has CDR1 SEHNR and CDR2 FQNEAQ (reference sequence). V was pared by 5 bases and J by 1 base, with 8 bases between. Data came from immunoSEQ multiplex PCR; TCRdb stores just in-frame clones and leaves some out. The sample comprises some 77,000 clones, 96% of which are singletons, and about 0.34% rests with the top ten. This sequence originates from a human donor in good health. J is TRBJ1-1 and V is TRBV7-9; D possibly corresponds to TRBD1 (5 bases). The sample taken for sequencing was T cells isolated from PBMCs. The CDR3 here is CASSPTGNTEAFF. In DNA form, the CDR3 reads TGTGCCAGCAGCCCTACAGGGAACACTGAAGCTTTCTTT.